What follows are 16 T cell receptor beta chains derived from one specimen sequenced in a study of T cells in Graves' hyperthyroidism and ophthalmopathy. The TCR beta CDR3 regions underwent amplification using RNA transcripts as the source. TCR CDR3 underwent first-round RT-PCR with the HTBI primer set. TCRdb redid the calling of the multiplex PCR reads with MiXCR, one entry per CDR3 protein. Found here are about 200,000 distinct CDR3 sequences, around 17% of them singletons; the top ten hold roughly 50%. The material sequenced was blood. The receptors come from a woman between 50 and 59 years old with Graves' hyperthyroidism.

The table lists this clonotype with a few counts. The missing conserved phenylalanine or tryptophan at the end of this CDR3 makes a read error likely. V is TRBV19 and J is TRBJ1-2, with a tentative D call TRBD1 (6 bases). Germline-derived CDR1 and CDR2 are LNHDA and SQIVND (reference sequence). Trimming pared 5 bases from V and 0 bases from J, leaving 10 bases between. The CDR3 consists of 14 residues. As DNA, the CDR3 is TGTGCCAGTAGTCTCGGGACACCTAACTATGGCTACACCCTC. It yields the protein CASSLGTPNYGYTL.

This clonotype was seen many times. DNA of the CDR3: TGTGCCAGCAGCCACGTGGGACAGGGGGATGGCTACACCTTC. Its protein product is CASSHVGQGDGYTF. The chain employs TRBV3-1 and TRBJ1-2, with TRBD1 matching 11 bases. Germline CDR1 is LGHDT and CDR2 is YNNKEL (reference sequence). V dropped 3 bases and J dropped 6; count of bases not matched to a gene: 3. CDR3 length: 14 amino acids.

Ten or more counts support this clonotype. This sequence joins TRBV7-2 and TRBJ2-1; 9 nucleotides agree with TRBD1. This CDR3 region has 15 residues. Germline CDR1 and CDR2: SGHTA and FQGNSA. J lost 8 bases, V lost 1 base, and 6 bases had no gene match. CDR3 sequence (DNA): TGTGCCAGCAGCTTAGTCGGGACAGGGTACGATGAGCAGTTCTTC. This translates into CASSLVGTGYDEQFF.

This clonotype was seen more than once but under ten times. The chain joins TRBV19 to TRBJ1-2; D not resolved. Trimming pared 5 bases from V and 5 bases from J, leaving 18 bases between. This CDR3 region has 15 residues. Germline CDR1 reads LNHDA; CDR2 reads SQIVND (reference sequence). The CDR3 loop is CASSVIQAGRYGYTF. The CDR3 bases are TGTGCCAGTAGTGTTATTCAGGCCGGGCGTTATGGCTACACCTTC.

Details on this clonotype: One base away lies a much larger clone, so this may be a sequencing read error. V and J are TRBV30 and TRBJ2-1; weak D call: TRBD1 (5 bases). Germline CDR1 is GTSNPN and CDR2 is SVGIG (reference sequence). The CDR3 contains 16 residues. The CDR3 DNA sequence: TGTGCCTGGAGTGGAGCAAGGGGCACCTCCTACAATGAGCAGCTCTTC. Its protein is CAWSGARGTSYNEQLF.

This clonotype was detected once. This chain joins TRBV20-1 and TRBJ2-1; 15 bases line up with TRBD2. Trimming took 6 bases from V and 7 from J; bases not matched to a gene: 4. CDR1 DFQATT and CDR2 SNEGSKA come from the germline V gene (reference sequence). This CDR3 comprises 14 residues. CDR3 DNA sequence: TGCAGTGCCACCGGGACTAGCGGGAGGAATGAGCAGTTCTTC. Its translation is CSATGTSGRNEQFF.

This clonotype came up many times. The V gene is TRBV18, the J gene TRBJ1-1; D is undetermined. This CDR3 region has 13 residues. CDR1 is KGHSH and CDR2 is LQKENI in the germline V gene. V was shortened by 3 bases and J by 0 bases, with 5 bases between the two germline ends. The CDR3 here is CASSPIMNTEAFF. DNA of the CDR3: TGTGCCAGCTCACCGATCATGAACACTGAAGCTTTCTTT.

The V call is TRBV4-2, the J call TRBJ2-3, with 12 bases lining up with TRBD2. Per germline, CDR1 LGHNA and CDR2 YNFKEQ. This CDR3 contains 16 residues. Trimming removed 1 base from V and 4 bases from J; junction bases left unmatched: 3. CDR3 in amino acids: CASSQGLAGDADTQYF. DNA for the CDR3: TGTGCCAGCAGCCAAGGACTAGCGGGAGATGCAGATACGCAGTATTTT.

This clonotype was detected only a few times. This could be a read error, since a much larger clone is one nucleotide away. The chain is built from TRBV15 and TRBJ2-1; no definite D call. Germline CDR1 LNHNV, CDR2 YYDKDF (reference sequence). The CDR3 is 13 residues long. The CDR3 loop is CVTSRVPVREQFF. DNA for the CDR3: TGTGTCACCAGCAGAGTTCCCGTGAGGGAGCAGTTCTTC.

This clonotype was counted many times. The V call is TRBV20-1, the J call TRBJ1-2, with D possibly TRBD1 on 6 matching bases. Germline V gene sequence: CDR1 DFQATT, CDR2 SNEGSKA (reference sequence). The germline V and J ends were trimmed by 3 bases and 7 bases, with 12 bases remaining between them. This CDR3 comprises 12 residues. DNA for the CDR3: TGCAGTGCTAGTCTGGGGGCGGTTGGCTACACCTTC. It yields the protein CSASLGAVGYTF.

This clonotype was counted at least ten times. The chain carries TRBV6-1 and TRBJ2-5; TRBD1 might be the D (5 bases). This CDR3 comprises 15 residues. From germline, CDR1 is MNHNS and CDR2 SASEGT. The germline V and J ends were trimmed by 5 bases and 2 bases, with 15 bases remaining between them. The CDR3, as DNA: TGTGCCAGCAGTCCCAAGGGGAATCCTCAAGAGACCCAGTACTTC. Translation gives CASSPKGNPQETQYF.

This clonotype showed up many times. The chain couples TRBV2 to TRBJ2-1, with D perhaps matching TRBD2 (6 bases). Trimming pared 6 bases from V and 4 bases from J, leaving 16 bases between. The CDR3 consists of 15 residues. Germline CDR1 and CDR2: SNHLY and FYNNEI. The CDR3 sequence: CASRVDSGVYNEQFF. CDR3 DNA sequence: TGTGCCAGCAGGGTAGATAGCGGAGTATACAATGAGCAGTTCTTC.

This clonotype has ten or more counts. The chain couples TRBV12-3 or TRBV12-4 to TRBJ1-5, with D maybe TRBD1 (5 bases). The CDR3 has 14 residues. V shed 2 bases and J shed 3 bases, with 8 bases lying between them. The CDR3 reads CASSLSRVNQPQHF. CDR3 sequence (DNA): TGTGCCAGCAGTTTAAGCAGGGTCAATCAGCCCCAGCATTTT.

This clonotype occurred many times. CDR3 loop: CASSIDRTSGRILFF. For the CDR3, the DNA is TGTGCCAGTAGTATAGATCGGACTAGCGGGAGGATACTGTTTTTT. The gene calls are TRBV19 and TRBJ2-2; 14 bases align to TRBD2. This CDR3 is 15 amino acids long. With V trimmed by 0 bases and J by 14 bases, 5 bases remained unmatched. Germline V gene data show CDR1 as LNHDA and CDR2 as SQIVND (reference sequence).

J is TRBJ2-7 and V is TRBV14, with D perhaps TRBD1 or TRBD2 (5 bases each). Between the trimmed V and J ends, which lost 5 bases and 2 bases, there was a span of 10 bases. The CDR3 is made up of 13 amino acids. Germline V gives CDR1 SGHDN, CDR2 FVKESK. CDR3 in DNA: TGTGCCAGCAGCAGGGGAGCTCCCTACGAGCAGTACTTC. Translating gives CASSRGAPYEQYF.

This chain connects TRBV18 to TRBJ1-2; 7 bases match TRBD1. Germline lookup yields CDR1 KGHSH and CDR2 LQKENI. The CDR3 has 13 amino acids. V lost 2 bases and J lost 6; bases outside the gene matches: 3. For the CDR3, the DNA is TGTGCCAGCTCACCAGTAACAGGGGATGGCTACACCTTC. Encoded protein: CASSPVTGDGYTF.